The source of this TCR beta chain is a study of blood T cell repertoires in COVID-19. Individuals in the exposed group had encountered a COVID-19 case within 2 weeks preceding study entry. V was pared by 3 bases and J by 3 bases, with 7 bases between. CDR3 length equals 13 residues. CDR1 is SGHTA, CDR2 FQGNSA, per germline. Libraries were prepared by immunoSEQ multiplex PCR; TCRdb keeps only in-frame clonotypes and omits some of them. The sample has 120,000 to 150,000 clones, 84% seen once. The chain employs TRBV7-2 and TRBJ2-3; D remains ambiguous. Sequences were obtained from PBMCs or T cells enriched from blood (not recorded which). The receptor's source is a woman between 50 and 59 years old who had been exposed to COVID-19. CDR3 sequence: CASSFSFTDTQYF. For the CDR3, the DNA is TGTGCCAGCAGCTTCTCCTTTACAGATACGCAGTATTTT.